The 8 T cell receptor beta chains below all came from one sample that was sequenced in a study of blood T cells in healthy people across ages. The use of a sample-barcoded 5' primer and a J-beta primer mix characterized a second PCR of roughly 6 to 11 cycles. MiXCR, run by TCRdb on the 5' RACE reads, gives a single entry per CDR3 protein. The sample has over 600,000 distinct CDR3 sequences, approximately 40% seen once. Sequencing used blood. The receptors stem from a man aged 80 or over in good health.

The chain carries TRBV9 and TRBJ1-1, with D uncertain. Trimming left V 5 bases short and J 7 bases short, with 15 bases between. The length of the CDR3 is 13 residues. CDR1 is SGDLS and CDR2 is YYNGEE in the germline V gene. For the CDR3, the DNA is TGTGCCAGCAGTGAAACTTGGGTGGGTGAAGCTTTCTTT. Translating gives CASSETWVGEAFF.

In nucleotides, the CDR3 is TGTGCCAGCAGCCAATCGAGTGTGAGAGGCCGTGAGCAGTACTTC. It is translated as CASSQSSVRGREQYF. V and J are TRBV16 and TRBJ2-7; D is unclear. The CDR3 has 15 residues. V lost 0 bases to trimming and J lost 7 bases, with 16 bases between them. CDR1 is KGHSY, CDR2 FQNENV, per germline.

This clonotype was recorded many times. A much larger clone is a single base away; this may be a read error. V usage is TRBV12-3 or TRBV12-4 and J usage is TRBJ2-7; D is unclear. Trimming cost V 7 bases and J 7 bases, with 20 bases left between them. This CDR3 spans 14 amino acids. CDR3: CASTGGRTNNEQYF. In nucleotides, the CDR3 is TGTGCCAGCACTGGTGGGCGGACGAACAATGAGCAGTACTTC.

This clonotype occurred a few times. The chain links TRBV7-8 to TRBJ2-5; possible D gene TRBD2, 5 bases. The CDR3 is 15 amino acids. V lost 0 bases and J 2 bases, leaving 10 bases between the germline ends. Germline CDR1 SGHVS, CDR2 FQNEAQ. CDR3 DNA: TGTGCCAGCAGCTTAGCATCACGGGGTCAAGAGACCCAGTACTTC. Translation: CASSLASRGQETQYF.

The V and J genes are TRBV7-9 and TRBJ1-2, with 7 bases matching TRBD1. CDR3 length equals 16 residues. From germline, CDR1 is SEHNR and CDR2 FQNEAQ (reference sequence). Trimming took 5 bases from V and 0 from J; bases not matched to a gene: 9. CDR3 region: CASSPPRDRANYGYTF. The DNA for the CDR3 is TGTGCCAGCAGCCCTCCCCGGGACAGAGCTAACTATGGCTACACCTTC.

Concerning this clonotype: Germline is not matched at one junction end, which may reflect a read error. CDR3 nucleotides: TGTGCCCGCAGCCTAGACCCGGGACAGGAAAAACTGTTTTTT. It is translated as CARSLDPGQEKLFF. This rearrangement joins TRBV7-2 to TRBJ1-4; 7 bases align to TRBD1. CDR1 is SGHTA, CDR2 FQGNSA, per germline. The CDR3 is 14 residues long.

This clonotype has a handful of counts. This chain joins TRBV3-1 and TRBJ1-1; no reliable D call. Trimming took off 4 bases at V and 6 bases at J, with 15 bases between the two ends. The CDR3 sequence is 14 residues long. Per germline, CDR1 LGHDT and CDR2 YNNKEL (reference sequence). The CDR3: CASSPFLDQAEAFF. Here the CDR3 DNA reads TGTGCCAGCAGCCCCTTCCTAGACCAGGCTGAAGCTTTCTTT.

The chain uses TRBV3-1 and TRBJ2-5; perhaps TRBD2 as D (6 bases). The germline gives CDR1 LGHDT, CDR2 YNNKEL (reference sequence). The CDR3 loop spans 16 amino acids. The V gene lost 2 bases and the J gene lost 1 base, with 14 bases spanning the gap. This CDR3 is CASSQSNGRGQETQYF. CDR3 bases: TGTGCCAGCAGCCAAAGTAACGGGAGAGGCCAAGAGACCCAGTACTTC.